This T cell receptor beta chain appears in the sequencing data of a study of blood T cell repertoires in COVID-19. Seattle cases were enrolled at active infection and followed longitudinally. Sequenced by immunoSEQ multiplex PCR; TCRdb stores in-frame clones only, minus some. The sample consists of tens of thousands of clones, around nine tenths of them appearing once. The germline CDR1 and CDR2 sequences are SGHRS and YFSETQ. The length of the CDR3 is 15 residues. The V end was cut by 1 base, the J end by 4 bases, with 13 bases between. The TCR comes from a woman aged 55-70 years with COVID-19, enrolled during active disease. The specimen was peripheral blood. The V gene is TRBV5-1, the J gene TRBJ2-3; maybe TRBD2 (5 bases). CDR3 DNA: TGCGCCAGCAGCTTGACGGGGTCGTTTCCAGATACGCAGTATTTT. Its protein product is CASSLTGSFPDTQYF.